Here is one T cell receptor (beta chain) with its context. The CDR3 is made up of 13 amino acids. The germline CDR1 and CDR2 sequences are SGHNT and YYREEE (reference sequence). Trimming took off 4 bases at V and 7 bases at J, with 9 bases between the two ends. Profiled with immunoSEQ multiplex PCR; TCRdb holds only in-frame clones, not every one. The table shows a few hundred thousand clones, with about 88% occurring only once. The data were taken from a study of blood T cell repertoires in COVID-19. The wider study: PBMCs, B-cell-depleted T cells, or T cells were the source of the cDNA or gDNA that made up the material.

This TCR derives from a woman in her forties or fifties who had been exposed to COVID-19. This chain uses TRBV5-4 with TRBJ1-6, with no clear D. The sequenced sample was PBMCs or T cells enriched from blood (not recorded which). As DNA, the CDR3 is TGTGCCAGCAGCCGGGATGCCAATTCACCCCTCCACTTT. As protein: CASSRDANSPLHF. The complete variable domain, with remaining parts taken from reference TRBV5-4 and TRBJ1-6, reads ETGVTQSPTHLIKTRGQQVTLRCSSQSGHNTVSWYQQALGQGPQFIFQYYREEENGRGNFPPRFSGLQFPNYSSELNVNALELDDSALYLCASSRDANSPLHFGNGTRLTVT.